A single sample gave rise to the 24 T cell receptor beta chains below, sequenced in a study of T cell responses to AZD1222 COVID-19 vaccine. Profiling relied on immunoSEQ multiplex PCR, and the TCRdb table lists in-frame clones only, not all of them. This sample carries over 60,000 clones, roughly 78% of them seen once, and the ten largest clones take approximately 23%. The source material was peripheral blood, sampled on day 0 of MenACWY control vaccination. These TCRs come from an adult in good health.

CDR3 amino acids: CASSLGTGEGNTIYF. CDR3 nucleotides: TGCGCCAGCAGCTTGGGGACAGGGGAAGGAAACACCATATATTTT. This rearrangement joins TRBV5-1 to TRBJ1-3; 9 bases map to TRBD1. This CDR3 region has 15 residues. Looked up from germline, CDR1 is SGHRS and CDR2 is YFSETQ. The V segment lost 0 bases and the J segment 4 bases; nucleotides outside the gene matches: 2.

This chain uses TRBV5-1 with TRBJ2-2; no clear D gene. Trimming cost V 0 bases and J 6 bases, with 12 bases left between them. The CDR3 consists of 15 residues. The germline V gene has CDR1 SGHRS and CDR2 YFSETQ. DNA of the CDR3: TGCGCCAGCAGCTTGGCGGCAGGAGTTCCCGGGGAGCTGTTTTTT. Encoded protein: CASSLAAGVPGELFF.

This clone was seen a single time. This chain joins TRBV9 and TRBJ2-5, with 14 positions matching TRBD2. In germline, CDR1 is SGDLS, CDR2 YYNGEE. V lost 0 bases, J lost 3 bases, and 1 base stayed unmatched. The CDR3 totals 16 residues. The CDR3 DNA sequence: TGTGCCAGCAGCGTAGGGACTAGCGGGAGGAAAGAGACCCAGTACTTC. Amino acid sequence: CASSVGTSGRKETQYF.

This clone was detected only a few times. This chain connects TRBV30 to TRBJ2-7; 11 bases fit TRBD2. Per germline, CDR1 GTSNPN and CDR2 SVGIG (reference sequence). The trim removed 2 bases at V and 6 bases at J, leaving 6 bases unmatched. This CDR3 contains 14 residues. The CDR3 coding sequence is TGTGCCTGGAGTTTCACTAGCGGGAGATCCGAGCAGTACTTC. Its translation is CAWSFTSGRSEQYF.

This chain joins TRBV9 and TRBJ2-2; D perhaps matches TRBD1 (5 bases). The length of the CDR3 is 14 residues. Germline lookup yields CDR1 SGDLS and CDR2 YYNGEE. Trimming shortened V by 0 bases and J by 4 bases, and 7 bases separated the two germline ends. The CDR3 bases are TGTGCCAGCAGCGTAGGGGGCGCCACCGGGGAGCTGTTTTTT. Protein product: CASSVGGATGELFF.

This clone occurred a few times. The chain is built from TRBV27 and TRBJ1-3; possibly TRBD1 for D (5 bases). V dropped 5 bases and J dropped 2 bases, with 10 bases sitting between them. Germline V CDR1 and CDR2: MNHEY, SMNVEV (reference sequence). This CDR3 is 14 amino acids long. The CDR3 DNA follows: TGTGCCAGCAGTCAGACAGTAACTGGAAACACCATATATTTT. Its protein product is CASSQTVTGNTIYF.

CDR3: CASSRGNFQEAGNTIYF. In nucleotides, the CDR3 is TGTGCCAGCAGCCGAGGGAACTTCCAGGAGGCTGGAAACACCATATATTTT. This chain uses TRBV5-5 with TRBJ1-3; D gene uncertain. The length of the CDR3 is 17 residues. Trimming removed 4 bases from V and 2 bases from J, with 19 bases in between. Per the germline V gene, CDR1 is SGHKS and CDR2 is YYEKEE (reference sequence). Full variable domain (outside the CDR3, taken from reference TRBV5-5 and TRBJ1-3): DAGVTQSPTHLIKTRGQQVTLRCSPISGHKSVSWYQQVLGQGPQFIFQYYEKEERGRGNFPDRFSARQFPNYSSELNVNALLLGDSALYLCASSRGNFQEAGNTIYFGEGSWLTVV.

The CDR3 region has the DNA TGTGCCAGCTCCCGACCGACAGGGGGCGGGGAGACCCAGTACTTC. Encoded protein: CASSRPTGGGETQYF. V and J are TRBV18 and TRBJ2-5, with 10 positions matching TRBD1. Germline CDR1 KGHSH, CDR2 LQKENI. V lost 6 bases and J lost 5; bases outside the gene matches: 9. The CDR3 has 15 amino acids.

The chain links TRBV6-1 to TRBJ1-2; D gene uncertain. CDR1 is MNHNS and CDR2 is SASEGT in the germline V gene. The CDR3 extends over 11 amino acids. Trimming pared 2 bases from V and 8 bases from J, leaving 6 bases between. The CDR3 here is CASSERGGYTF. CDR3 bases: TGTGCCAGCAGTGAACGGGGAGGCTACACCTTC.

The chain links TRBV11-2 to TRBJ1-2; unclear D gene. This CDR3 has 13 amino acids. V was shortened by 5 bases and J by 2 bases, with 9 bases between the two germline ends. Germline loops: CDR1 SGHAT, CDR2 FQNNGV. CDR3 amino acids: CASSRRTNYGYTF. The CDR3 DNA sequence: TGTGCCAGCAGCCGCCGGACGAACTATGGCTACACCTTC.

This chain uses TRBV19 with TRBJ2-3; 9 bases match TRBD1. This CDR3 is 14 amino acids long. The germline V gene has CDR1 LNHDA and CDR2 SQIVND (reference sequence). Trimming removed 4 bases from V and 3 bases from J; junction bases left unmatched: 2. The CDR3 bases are TGTGCCAGTAGTAGGGGACAGGGAACAGATACGCAGTATTTT. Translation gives CASSRGQGTDTQYF.

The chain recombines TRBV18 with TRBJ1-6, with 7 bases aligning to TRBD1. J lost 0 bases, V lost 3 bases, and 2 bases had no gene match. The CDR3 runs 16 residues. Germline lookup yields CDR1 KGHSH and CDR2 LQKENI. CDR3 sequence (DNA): TGTGCCAGCTCACCCAGGGGGAGCTCCTATAATTCACCCCTCCACTTT. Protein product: CASSPRGSSYNSPLHF.

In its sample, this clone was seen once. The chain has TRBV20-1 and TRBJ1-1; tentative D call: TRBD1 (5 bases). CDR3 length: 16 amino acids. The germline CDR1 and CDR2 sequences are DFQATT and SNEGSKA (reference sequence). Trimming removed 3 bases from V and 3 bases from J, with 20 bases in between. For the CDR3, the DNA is TGCAGTGCTAGTTTCGGGACGAGGGATTGGGACACTGAAGCTTTCTTT. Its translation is CSASFGTRDWDTEAFF.

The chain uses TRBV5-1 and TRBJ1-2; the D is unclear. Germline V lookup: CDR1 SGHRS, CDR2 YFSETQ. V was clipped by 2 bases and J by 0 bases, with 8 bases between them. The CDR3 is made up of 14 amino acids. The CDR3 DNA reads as TGCGCCAGCAGCTTTGGGTTAGCTAACTATGGCTACACCTTC. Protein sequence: CASSFGLANYGYTF.

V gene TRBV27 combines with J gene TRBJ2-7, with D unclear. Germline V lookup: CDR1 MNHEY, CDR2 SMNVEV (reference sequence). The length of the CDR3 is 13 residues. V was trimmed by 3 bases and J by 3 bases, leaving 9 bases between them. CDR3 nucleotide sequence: TGTGCCAGCAGTTTCGGTCGCAACTACGAGCAGTACTTC. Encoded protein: CASSFGRNYEQYF.

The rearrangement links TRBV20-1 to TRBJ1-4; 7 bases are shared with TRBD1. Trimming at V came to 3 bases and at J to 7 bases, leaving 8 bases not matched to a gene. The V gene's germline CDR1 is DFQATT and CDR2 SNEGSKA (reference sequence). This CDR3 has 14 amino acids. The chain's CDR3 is CSASDHRTGEKLFF. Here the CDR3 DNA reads TGCAGTGCTAGTGACCACAGGACAGGTGAAAAACTGTTTTTT.

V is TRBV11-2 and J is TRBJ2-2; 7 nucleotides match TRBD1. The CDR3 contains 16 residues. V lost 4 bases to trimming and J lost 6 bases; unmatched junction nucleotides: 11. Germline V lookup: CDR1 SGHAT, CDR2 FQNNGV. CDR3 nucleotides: TGTGCCAGCAGCTGGGTAGGACAGGTTTCTTCCGGGGAGCTGTTTTTT. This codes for CASSWVGQVSSGELFF.

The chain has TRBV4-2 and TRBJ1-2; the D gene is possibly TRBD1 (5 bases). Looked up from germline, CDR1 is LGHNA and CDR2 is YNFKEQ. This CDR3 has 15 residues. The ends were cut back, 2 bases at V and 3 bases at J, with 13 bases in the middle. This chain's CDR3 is CASSQNIREDYGYTF. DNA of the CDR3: TGTGCCAGCAGCCAAAATATCAGGGAAGACTATGGCTACACCTTC.

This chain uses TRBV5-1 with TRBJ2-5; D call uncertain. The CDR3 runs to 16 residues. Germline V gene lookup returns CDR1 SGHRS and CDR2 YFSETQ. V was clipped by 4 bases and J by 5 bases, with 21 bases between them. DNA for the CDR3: TGCGCCAGCAGCCCCCTCTCGAGCCTCGGGCCCGAGACCCAGTACTTC. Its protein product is CASSPLSSLGPETQYF.

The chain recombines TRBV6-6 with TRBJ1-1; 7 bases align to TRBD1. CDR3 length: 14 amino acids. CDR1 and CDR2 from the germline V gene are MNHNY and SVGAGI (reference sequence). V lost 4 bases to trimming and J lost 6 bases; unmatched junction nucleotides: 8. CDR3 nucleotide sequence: TGTGCCAGCAGTTCCGTGACAGGGTTGTCTGAAGCTTTCTTT. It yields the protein CASSSVTGLSEAFF.

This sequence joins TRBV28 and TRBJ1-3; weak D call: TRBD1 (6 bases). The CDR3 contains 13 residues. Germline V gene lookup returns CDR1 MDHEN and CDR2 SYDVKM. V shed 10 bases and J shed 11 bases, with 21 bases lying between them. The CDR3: CATTGQGFISIYF. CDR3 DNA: TGTGCCACAACGGGGCAGGGGTTTATATCCATATATTTT. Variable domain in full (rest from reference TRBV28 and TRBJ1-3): DVKVTQSSRYLVKRTGEKVFLECVQDMDHENMFWYRQDPGLGLRLIYFSYDVKMKEKGDIPEGYSVSREKKERFSLILESASTNQTSMYLCATTGQGFISIYFGEGSWLTVV.

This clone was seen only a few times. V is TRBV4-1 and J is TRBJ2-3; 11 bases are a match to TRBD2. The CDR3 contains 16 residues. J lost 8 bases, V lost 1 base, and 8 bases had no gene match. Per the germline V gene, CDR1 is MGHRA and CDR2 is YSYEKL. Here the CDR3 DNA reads TGCGCCAGCAGCCAAGTGGCTAGCGGGGGGTTTGTTACGCAGTATTTT. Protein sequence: CASSQVASGGFVTQYF.

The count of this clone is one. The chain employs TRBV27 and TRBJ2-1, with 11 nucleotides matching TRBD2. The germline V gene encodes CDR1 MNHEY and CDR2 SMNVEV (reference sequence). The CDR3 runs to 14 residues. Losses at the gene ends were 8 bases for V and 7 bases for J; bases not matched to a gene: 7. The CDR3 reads CASRSGRARNEQFF. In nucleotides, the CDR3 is TGTGCCAGCCGTAGCGGGAGGGCCAGGAATGAGCAGTTCTTC.

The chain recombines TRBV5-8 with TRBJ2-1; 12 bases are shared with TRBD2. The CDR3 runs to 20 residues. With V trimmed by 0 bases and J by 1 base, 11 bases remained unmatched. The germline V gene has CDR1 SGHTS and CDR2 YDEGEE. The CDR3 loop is CASSLAGLAGPTGSYNEQFF. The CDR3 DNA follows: TGTGCCAGCAGCTTGGCTGGACTAGCGGGGCCTACCGGGTCCTACAATGAGCAGTTCTTC.